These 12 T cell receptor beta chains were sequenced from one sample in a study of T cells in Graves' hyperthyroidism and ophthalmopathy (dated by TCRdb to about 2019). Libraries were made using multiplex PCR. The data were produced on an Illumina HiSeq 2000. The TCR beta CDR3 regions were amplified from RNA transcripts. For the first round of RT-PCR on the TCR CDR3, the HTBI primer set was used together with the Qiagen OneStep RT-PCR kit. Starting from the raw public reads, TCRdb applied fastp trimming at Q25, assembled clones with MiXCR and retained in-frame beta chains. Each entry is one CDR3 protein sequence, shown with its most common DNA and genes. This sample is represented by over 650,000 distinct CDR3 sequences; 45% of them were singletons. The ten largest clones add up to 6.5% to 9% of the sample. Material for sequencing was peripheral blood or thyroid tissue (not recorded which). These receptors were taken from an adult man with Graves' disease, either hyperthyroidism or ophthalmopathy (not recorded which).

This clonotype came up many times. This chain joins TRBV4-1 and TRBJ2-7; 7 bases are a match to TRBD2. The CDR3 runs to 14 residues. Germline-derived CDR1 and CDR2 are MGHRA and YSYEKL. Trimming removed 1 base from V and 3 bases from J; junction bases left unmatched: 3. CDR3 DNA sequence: TGCGCCAGCAGCCAAGGCCGGGGGGACTACGAGCAGTACTTC. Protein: CASSQGRGDYEQYF.

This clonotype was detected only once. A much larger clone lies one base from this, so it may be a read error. The DNA of the CDR3 is TGTGTCAGCAGCTTTACTAGCGGGGGCTACGAGCAGTACTTC. Translation gives CVSSFTSGGYEQYF. The gene calls are TRBV6-5 and TRBJ2-7; the match to TRBD2 covers 11 bases. This CDR3 region has 14 residues. Germline V gives CDR1 MNHEY, CDR2 SVGAGI.

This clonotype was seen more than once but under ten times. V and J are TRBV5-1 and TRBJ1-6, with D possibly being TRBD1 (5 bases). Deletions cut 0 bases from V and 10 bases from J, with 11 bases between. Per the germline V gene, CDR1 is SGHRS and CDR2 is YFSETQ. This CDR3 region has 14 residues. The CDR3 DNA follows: TGCGCCAGCAGCTTGGAGTGGGGGAAATCACCCCTCCACTTT. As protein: CASSLEWGKSPLHF.

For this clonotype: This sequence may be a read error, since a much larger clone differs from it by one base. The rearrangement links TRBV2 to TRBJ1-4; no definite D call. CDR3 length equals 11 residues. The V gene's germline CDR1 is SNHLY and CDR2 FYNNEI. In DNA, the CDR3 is TGTGCCAGCACGTTCGGTGAAGAACTGTTTTTT. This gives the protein CASTFGEELFF.

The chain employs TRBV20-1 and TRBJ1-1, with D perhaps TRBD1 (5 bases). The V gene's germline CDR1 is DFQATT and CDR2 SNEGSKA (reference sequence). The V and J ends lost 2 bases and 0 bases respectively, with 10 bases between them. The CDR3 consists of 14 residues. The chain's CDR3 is CSARPGGLNTEAFF. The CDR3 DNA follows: TGCAGTGCTAGACCGGGGGGGTTGAACACTGAAGCTTTCTTT.

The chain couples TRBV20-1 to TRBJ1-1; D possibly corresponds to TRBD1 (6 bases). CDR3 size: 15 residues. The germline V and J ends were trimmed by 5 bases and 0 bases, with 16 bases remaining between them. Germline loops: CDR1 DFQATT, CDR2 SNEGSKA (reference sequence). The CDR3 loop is CSARILGQLNTEAFF. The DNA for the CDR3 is TGCAGTGCTCGGATTCTCGGACAGTTGAACACTGAAGCTTTCTTT.

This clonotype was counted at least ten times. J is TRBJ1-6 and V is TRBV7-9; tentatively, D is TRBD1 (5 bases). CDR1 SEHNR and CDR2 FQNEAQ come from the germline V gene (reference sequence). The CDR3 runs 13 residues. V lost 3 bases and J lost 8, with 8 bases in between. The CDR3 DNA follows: TGTGCCAGCAGCTTGAAAGGGGATTCACCCCTCCACTTT. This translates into CASSLKGDSPLHF.

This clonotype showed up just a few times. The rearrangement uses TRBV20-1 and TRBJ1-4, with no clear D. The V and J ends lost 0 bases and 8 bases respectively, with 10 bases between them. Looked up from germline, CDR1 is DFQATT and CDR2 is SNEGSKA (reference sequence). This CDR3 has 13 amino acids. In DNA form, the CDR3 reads TGCAGTGCTAGAGAAGACCTCGGCGAAAAACTGTTTTTT. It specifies CSAREDLGEKLFF.

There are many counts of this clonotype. The CDR3 nucleotides are TGCAGCGTTGCCAGCACCTACGAGCAGTACTTC. Translating it yields CSVASTYEQYF. This chain uses TRBV29-1 with TRBJ2-7; D not resolved. The germline CDR1 and CDR2 sequences are SQVTM and ANQGSEA. The V end lost 4 bases, the J end lost 2 bases, and 6 bases lay between the germline ends. CDR3 length: 11 residues.

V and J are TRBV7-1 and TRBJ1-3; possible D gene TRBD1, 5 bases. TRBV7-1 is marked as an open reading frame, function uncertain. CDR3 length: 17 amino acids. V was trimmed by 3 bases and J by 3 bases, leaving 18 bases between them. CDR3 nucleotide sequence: TGTGCCAGCAGCTCCGATCTAGGGGAGGTGGTTGGAAACACCATATATTTT. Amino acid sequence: CASSSDLGEVVGNTIYF.

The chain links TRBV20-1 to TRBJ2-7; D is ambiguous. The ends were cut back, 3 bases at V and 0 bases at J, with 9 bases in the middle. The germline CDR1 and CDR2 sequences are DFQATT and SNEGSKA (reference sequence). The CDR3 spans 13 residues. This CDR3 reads CSARGSSSYEQYF. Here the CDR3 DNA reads TGCAGTGCTAGGGGGTCGAGCTCCTACGAGCAGTACTTC.

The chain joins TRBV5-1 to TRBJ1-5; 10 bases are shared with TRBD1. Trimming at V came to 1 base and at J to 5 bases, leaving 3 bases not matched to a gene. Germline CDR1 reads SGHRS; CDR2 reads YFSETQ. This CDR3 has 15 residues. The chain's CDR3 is CASSLRGTGDQPQHF. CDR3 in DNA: TGCGCCAGCAGCTTGAGAGGGACAGGGGATCAGCCCCAGCATTTT.